Listed below are T cell receptor beta chains from one sample, sequenced in a study of chemoradiotherapy in HPV16-positive cancers. Profiling relied on immunoSEQ multiplex PCR, and the TCRdb table lists in-frame clones only, not all of them. Among over 5,000 clones listed, 78% were seen once. Sample collection was performed from a patient who underwent chemoradiotherapy. The receptors were sampled from a human donor with HPV-associated anogenital cancer. The CDR3 runs from the conserved cysteine through the conserved F or W.

length: 10; J: TRBJ1-1; V: TRBV5-6; CDR3: CASGGTEAFF
length: 14; J: TRBJ2-3; V: TRBV10-3; CDR3: CATKGTRGTDTQYF
length: 15; J: TRBJ2-2; V: TRBV6-4; CDR3: CASRPDRANTGELFF
length: 13; J: TRBJ1-2; V: TRBV19; CDR3: CASSKQGNYGYTF
length: 15; J: TRBJ1-1; V: TRBV5-1; CDR3: CASSLLPGPYTEAFF
length: 13; J: TRBJ2-2; V: TRBV29-1; CDR3: CSTGTPNTGELFF
length: 15; J: TRBJ2-1; V: TRBV7-6; CDR3: CASSSSGSFYNEQFF
length: 13; J: TRBJ2-7; V: TRBV18; CDR3: CASRRDKHYEQYF
length: 15; J: TRBJ1-2; V: TRBV5-5; CDR3: CASSLGGPSNYGYTF
length: 19; J: TRBJ2-3; V: TRBV29-1; CDR3: CSVEELSGGSLADTDTQYF
length: 16; J: TRBJ1-1; V: TRBV5-6; CDR3: CASSSHPWLMNTEAFF
length: 16; J: TRBJ1-2; V: TRBV11-2; CDR3: CASSLMVGLTNYGYTF
length: 15; J: TRBJ2-7; V: TRBV28; CDR3: CASSSQARDPYEQYF
length: 13; J: TRBJ1-1; V: TRBV5-1; CDR3: CASSPTGTGEAFF
length: 13; J: TRBJ1-1; V: TRBV10-3; CDR3: CAIEGQDSTEAFF
length: 17; J: TRBJ1-5; V: TRBV7-2; CDR3: CASSLAGGGQGNQPQHF
length: 18; J: TRBJ2-5; V: TRBV9; CDR3: CASSVGRIGGGRQETQYF
length: 20; J: TRBJ2-7; V: TRBV4-2; CDR3: CASSQEPTRTLAGPGEEQYF
length: 13; J: TRBJ1-1; V: TRBV29-1; CDR3: CSVIGGLNTEAFF
length: 12; J: TRBJ2-3; V: TRBV9; CDR3: CASSPSTDTQYF
length: 15; J: TRBJ1-1; V: TRBV6-1; CDR3: CASRMTGRGNTEAFF
length: 13; J: TRBJ2-5; V: TRBV11-2; CDR3: CASSLDQWETQYF
length: 15; J: TRBJ2-3; V: TRBV5-1; CDR3: CASSLWVAGTDTQYF
length: 12; J: TRBJ1-2; V: TRBV6-5; CDR3: CASSLGGYGYTF
length: 15; J: TRBJ2-7; V: TRBV7-2; CDR3: CASSLGGGDLYEQYF
length: 15; J: TRBJ1-2; V: TRBV2; CDR3: CASSESGWRGYGYTF